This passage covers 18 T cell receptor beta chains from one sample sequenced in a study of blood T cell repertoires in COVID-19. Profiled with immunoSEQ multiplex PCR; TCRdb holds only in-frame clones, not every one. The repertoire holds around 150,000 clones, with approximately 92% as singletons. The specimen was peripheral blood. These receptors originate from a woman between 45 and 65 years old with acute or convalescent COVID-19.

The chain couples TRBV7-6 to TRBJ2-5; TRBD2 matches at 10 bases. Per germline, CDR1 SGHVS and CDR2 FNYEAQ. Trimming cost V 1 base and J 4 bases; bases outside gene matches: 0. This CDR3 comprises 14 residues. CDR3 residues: CASSLGLAGETQYF. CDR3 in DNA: TGTGCCAGCAGCTTAGGACTAGCGGGAGAGACCCAGTACTTC.

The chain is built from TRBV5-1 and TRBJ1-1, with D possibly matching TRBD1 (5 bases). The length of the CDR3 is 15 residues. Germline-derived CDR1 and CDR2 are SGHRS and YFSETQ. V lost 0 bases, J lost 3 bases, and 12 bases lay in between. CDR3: CASSLAPGADTEAFF. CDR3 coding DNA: TGCGCCAGCAGCTTGGCGCCTGGGGCTGACACTGAAGCTTTCTTT.

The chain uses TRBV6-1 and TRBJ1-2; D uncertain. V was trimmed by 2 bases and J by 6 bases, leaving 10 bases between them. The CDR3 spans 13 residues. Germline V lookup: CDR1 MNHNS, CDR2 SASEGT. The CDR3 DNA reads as TGTGCCAGCAGTGAAAGGCTCAGGAATGGCTACACCTTC. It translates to CASSERLRNGYTF.

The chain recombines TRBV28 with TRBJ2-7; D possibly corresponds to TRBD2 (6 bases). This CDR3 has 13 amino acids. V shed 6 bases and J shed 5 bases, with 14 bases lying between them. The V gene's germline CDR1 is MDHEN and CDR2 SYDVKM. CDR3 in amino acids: CASSIQAGHEQYF. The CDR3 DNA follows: TGTGCCAGCAGCATCCAAGCGGGCCACGAGCAGTACTTC.

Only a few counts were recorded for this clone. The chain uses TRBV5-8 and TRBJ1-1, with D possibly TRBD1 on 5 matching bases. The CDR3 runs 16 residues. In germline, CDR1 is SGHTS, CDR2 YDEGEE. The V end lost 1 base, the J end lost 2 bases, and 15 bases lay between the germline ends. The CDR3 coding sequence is TGTGCCAGCAGCTTGCGGGGACTGGAGCAAAACACTGAAGCTTTCTTT. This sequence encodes CASSLRGLEQNTEAFF. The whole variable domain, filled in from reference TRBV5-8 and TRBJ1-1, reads EAGVTQSPTHLIKTRGQQATLRCSPISGHTSVYWYQQALGLGLQFLLWYDEGEERNRGNFPPRFSGRQFPNYSSELNVNALELEDSALYLCASSLRGLEQNTEAFFGQGTRLTVV.

Written as DNA, the CDR3 is TGTGCCAGCAGCCCCCTGGAGCTGTTTTTT. Protein product: CASSPLELFF. The rearrangement uses TRBV11-2 and TRBJ2-2; D gene unclear. The V gene's germline CDR1 is SGHAT and CDR2 FQNNGV. The CDR3 is 10 residues long. V lost 5 bases and J 10 bases, leaving 5 bases between the germline ends.

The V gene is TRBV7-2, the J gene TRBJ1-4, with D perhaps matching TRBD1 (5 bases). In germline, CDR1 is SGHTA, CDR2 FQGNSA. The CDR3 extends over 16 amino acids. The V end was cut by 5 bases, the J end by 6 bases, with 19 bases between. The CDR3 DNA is TGTGCCAGCAGCGAAAACCCCGACAGAGTCCATGAAAAACTGTTTTTT. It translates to CASSENPDRVHEKLFF.

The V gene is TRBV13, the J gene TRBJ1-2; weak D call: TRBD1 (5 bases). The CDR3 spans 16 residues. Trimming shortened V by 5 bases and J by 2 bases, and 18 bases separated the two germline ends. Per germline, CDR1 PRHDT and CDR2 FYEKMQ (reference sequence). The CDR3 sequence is CASSHNLQTGNYGYTF. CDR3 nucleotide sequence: TGTGCCAGCAGCCACAATCTACAAACAGGCAACTATGGCTACACCTTC.

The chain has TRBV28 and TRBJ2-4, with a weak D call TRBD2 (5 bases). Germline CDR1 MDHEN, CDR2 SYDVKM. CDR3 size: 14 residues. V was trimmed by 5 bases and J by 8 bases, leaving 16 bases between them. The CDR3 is CASSLSRERDIQYF. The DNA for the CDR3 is TGTGCCAGCAGTCTCTCTCGAGAGAGGGACATTCAGTACTTC.

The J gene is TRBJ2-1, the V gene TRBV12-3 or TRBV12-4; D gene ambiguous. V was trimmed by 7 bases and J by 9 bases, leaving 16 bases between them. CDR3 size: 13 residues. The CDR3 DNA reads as TGTGCCAGCACCCTAATGCTAGTGGGTGAGCAGTTCTTC. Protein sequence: CASTLMLVGEQFF.

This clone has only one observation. The CDR3 sequence is CASSYQGEDTQYF. The CDR3 DNA sequence: TGTGCCAGCAGCTACCAAGGGGAAGATACGCAGTATTTT. The chain is built from TRBV7-9 and TRBJ2-3; possibly TRBD1 for D (5 bases). Germline V gene lookup returns CDR1 SEHNR and CDR2 FQNEAQ (reference sequence). V was pared by 4 bases and J by 5 bases, with 10 bases between. The CDR3 sequence is 13 residues long.

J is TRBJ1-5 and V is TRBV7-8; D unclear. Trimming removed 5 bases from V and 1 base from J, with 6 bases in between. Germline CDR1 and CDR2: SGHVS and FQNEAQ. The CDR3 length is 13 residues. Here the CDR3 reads CASSPLSNQPQHF. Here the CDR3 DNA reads TGTGCCAGCAGCCCCCTAAGCAATCAGCCCCAGCATTTT.

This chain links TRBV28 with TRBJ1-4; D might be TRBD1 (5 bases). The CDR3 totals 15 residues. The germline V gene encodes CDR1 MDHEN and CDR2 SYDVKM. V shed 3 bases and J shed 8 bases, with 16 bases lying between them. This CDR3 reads CASSFSVKRGEKLFF. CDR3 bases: TGTGCCAGCAGTTTTTCGGTCAAACGGGGGGAAAAACTGTTTTTT.

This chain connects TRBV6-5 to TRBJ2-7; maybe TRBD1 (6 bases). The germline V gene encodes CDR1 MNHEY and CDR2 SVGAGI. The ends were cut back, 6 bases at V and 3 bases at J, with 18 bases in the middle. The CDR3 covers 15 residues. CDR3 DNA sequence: TGTGCCAGCAGGAAGTACAGGGACCCCCTCTACGAGCAGTACTTC. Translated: CASRKYRDPLYEQYF.

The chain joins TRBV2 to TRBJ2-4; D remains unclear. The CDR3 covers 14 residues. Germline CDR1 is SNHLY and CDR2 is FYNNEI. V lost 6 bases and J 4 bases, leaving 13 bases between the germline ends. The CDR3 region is CASSPPSQKNIQYF. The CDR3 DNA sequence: TGTGCCAGCAGCCCCCCCTCACAGAAAAACATTCAGTACTTC.

The CDR3 sequence is CASSQDWLNGQDSYEQYF. The CDR3 region has the DNA TGTGCCAGCAGCCAAGATTGGTTGAATGGACAGGACTCCTACGAGCAGTACTTC. The J gene is TRBJ2-7, the V gene TRBV14; 7 positions agree with TRBD1. This CDR3 has 18 residues. With V trimmed by 0 bases and J by 0 bases, 11 bases remained unmatched. Germline V gene sequence: CDR1 SGHDN, CDR2 FVKESK.

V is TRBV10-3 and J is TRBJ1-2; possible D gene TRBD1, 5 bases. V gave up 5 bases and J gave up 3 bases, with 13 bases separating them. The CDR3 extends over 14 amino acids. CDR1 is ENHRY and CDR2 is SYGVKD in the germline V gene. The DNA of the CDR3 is TGTGCCATCAGTTCCGGGGGAGGATACTATGGCTACACCTTC. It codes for CAISSGGGYYGYTF.

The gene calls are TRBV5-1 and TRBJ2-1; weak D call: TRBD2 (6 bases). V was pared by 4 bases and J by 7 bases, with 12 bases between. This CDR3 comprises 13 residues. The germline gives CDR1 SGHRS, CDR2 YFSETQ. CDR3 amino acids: CASSPNGGNEQFF. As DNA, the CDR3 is TGCGCCAGCAGCCCCAATGGGGGGAATGAGCAGTTCTTC.